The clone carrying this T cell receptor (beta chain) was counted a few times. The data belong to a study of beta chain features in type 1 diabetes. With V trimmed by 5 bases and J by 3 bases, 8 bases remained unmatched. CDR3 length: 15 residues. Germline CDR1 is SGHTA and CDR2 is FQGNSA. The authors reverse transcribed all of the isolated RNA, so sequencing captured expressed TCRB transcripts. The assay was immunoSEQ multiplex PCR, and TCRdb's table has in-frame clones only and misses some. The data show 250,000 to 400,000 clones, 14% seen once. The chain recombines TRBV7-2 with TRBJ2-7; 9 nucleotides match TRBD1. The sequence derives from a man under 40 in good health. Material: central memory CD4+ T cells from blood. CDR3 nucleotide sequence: TGTGCCAGCAGCCCAGGGACAGGGCTATACTACGAGCAGTACTTC. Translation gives CASSPGTGLYYEQYF.